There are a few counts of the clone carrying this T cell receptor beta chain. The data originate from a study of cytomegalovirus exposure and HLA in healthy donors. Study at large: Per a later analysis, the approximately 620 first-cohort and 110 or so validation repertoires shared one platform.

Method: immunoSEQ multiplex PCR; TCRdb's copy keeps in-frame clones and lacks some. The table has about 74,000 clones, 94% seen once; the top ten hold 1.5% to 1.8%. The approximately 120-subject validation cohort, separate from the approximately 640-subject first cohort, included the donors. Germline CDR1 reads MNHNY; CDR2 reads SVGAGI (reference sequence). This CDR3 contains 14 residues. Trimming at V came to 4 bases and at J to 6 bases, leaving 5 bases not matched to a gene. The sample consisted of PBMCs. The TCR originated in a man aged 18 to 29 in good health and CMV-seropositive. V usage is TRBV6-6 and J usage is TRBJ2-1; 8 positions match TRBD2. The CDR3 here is CASSSVGTSNEQFF. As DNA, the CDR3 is TGTGCCAGCAGTTCCGTCGGGACTAGCAATGAGCAGTTCTTC.